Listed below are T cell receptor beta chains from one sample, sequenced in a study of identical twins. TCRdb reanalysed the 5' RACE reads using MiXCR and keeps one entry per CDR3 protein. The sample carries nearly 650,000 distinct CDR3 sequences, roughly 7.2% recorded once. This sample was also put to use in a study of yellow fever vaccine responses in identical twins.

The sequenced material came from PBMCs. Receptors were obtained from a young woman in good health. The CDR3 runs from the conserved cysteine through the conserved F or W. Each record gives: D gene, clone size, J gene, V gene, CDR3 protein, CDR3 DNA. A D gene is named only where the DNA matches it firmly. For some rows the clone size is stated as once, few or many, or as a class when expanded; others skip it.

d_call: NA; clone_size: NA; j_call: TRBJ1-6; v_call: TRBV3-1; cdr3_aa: CASSQNLFGGVNSPLHF; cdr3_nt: TGTGCCAGCAGCCAAAACCTGTTTGGGGGGGTCAATTCACCCCTCCACTTT
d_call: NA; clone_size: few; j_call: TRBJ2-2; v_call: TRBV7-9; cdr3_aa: CASSPSERAAGELFF; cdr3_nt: TGTGCCAGCAGCCCGTCCGAGAGAGCAGCCGGGGAGCTGTTTTTT
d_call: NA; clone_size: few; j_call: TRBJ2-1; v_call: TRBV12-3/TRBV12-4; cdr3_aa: CASSSGGWETTYNEQFF; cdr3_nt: TGTGCCAGCAGTTCCGGCGGGTGGGAGACGACCTACAATGAGCAGTTCTTC
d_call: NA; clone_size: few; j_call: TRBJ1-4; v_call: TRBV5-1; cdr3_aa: CASSPDVGGEKLFF; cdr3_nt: TGCGCCAGCAGCCCTGACGTTGGGGGTGAAAAACTGTTTTTT
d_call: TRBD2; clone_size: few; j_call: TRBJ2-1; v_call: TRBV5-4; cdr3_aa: CASSSDGGRAPNEQFF; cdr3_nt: TGTGCCAGCAGCAGCGATGGCGGGAGGGCCCCCAATGAGCAGTTCTTC
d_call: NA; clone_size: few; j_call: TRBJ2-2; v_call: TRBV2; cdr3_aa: CASSEARLGELFF; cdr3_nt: TGTGCCAGCAGTGAAGCAAGATTGGGGGAGCTGTTTTTT
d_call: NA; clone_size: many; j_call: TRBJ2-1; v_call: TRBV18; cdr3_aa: CASSRDIYNEQFF; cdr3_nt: TGTGCCAGCTCCCGGGACATCTACAATGAGCAGTTCTTC
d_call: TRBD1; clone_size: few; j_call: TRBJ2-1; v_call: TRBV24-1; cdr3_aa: CATNRRGNGNEQFF; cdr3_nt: TGTGCCACGAACCGCAGGGGGAATGGGAATGAGCAGTTCTTC
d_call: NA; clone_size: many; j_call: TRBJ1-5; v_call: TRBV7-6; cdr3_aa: CASSYYPRKNQPQHF; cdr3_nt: TGTGCCAGCAGCTATTATCCGCGTAAGAATCAGCCCCAGCATTTT
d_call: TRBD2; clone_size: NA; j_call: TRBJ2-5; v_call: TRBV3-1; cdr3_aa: CASNGAGSGSARETQYF; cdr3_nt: TGTGCCAGCAACGGGGCCGGCAGCGGGAGTGCACGAGAGACCCAGTACTTC
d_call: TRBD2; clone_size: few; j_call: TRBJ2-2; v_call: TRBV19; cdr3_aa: CASSTRLAANTGELFF; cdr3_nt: TGTGCCAGTAGTACCCGACTAGCCGCGAACACCGGGGAGCTGTTTTTT
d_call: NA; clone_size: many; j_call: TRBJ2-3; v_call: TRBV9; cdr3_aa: CASSVAGSGTDTQYF; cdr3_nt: TGTGCCAGCAGCGTAGCAGGGAGCGGCACAGATACGCAGTATTTT
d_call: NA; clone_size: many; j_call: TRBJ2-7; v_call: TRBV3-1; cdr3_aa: CASGESYEQYF; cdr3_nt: TGTGCCTCAGGGGAGTCCTACGAGCAGTACTTC
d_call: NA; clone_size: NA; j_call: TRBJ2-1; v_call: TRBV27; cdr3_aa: CASSGRQFPYNEQFF; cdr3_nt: TGTGCCAGCAGCGGCCGACAGTTCCCCTACAATGAGCAGTTCTTC
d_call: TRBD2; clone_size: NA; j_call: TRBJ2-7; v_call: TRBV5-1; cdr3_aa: CASSLAPSGASSYEQYF; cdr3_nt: TGCGCCAGCAGTCTGGCCCCTAGCGGTGCGAGCTCCTACGAGCAGTACTTC
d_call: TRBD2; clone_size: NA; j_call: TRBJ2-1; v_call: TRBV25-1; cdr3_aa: CASSVPFGGGPDNEQFF; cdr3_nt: TGTGCCAGCAGTGTCCCATTTGGGGGAGGGCCCGACAATGAGCAGTTCTTC
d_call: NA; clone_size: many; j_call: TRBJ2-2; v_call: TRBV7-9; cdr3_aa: CASSFSSRNTGELFF; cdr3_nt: TGTGCCAGCAGCTTTTCTAGTAGGAACACCGGGGAGCTGTTTTTT
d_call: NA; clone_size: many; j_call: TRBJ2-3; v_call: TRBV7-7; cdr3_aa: CASSQLGAADTQYF; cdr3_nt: TGTGCCAGCAGCCAGTTGGGGGCGGCAGATACGCAGTATTTT
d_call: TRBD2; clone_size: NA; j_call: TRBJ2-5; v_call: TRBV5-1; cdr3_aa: CASSFGGTSGETQYF; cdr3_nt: TGCGCCAGCAGCTTTGGGGGGACTAGCGGCGAGACCCAGTACTTC
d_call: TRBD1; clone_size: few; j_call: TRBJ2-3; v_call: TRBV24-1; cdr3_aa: CATSGPLDRGQVQNTDTQYF; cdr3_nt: TGTGCCACCAGTGGCCCACTGGACAGGGGTCAGGTCCAGAACACAGATACGCAGTATTTT
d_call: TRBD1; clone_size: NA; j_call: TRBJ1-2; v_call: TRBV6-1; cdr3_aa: CASTPDRGLNVPYGYTF; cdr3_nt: TGTGCCAGCACCCCGGACAGGGGGCTTAACGTCCCCTATGGCTACACCTTC
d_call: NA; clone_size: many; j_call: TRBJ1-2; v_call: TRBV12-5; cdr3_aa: CASVGLYGYTF; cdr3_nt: TGTGCTAGTGTGGGCCTCTATGGCTACACCTTC
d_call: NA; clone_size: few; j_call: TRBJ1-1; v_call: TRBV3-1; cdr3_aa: CASSQEAEAFF; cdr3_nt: TGTGCCAGCAGCCAAGAGGCTGAAGCTTTCTTT
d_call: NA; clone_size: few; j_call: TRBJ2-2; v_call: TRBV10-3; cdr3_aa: CAISESKDNTGELFF; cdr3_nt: TGTGCCATCAGTGAGTCTAAGGATAACACCGGGGAGCTGTTTTTT
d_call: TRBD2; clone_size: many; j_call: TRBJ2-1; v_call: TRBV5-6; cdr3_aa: CASSLEDSGRRQFF; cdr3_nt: TGTGCCAGCAGCTTGGAAGATAGCGGGAGACGGCAGTTCTTC
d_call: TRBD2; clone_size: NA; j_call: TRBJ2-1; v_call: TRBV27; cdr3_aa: CASSLGVAGVNEQFF; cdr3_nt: TGTGCCAGCAGTTTGGGGGTAGCGGGGGTTAATGAGCAGTTCTTC
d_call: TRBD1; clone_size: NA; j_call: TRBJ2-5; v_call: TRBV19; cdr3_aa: CASSPRTGETQYF; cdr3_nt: TGTGCCAGTAGTCCTCGGACAGGGGAGACCCAGTACTTC
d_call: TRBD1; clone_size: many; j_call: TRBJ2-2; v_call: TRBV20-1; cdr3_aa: CSASRQGNTGELFF; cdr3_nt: TGCAGTGCTAGCCGACAGGGAAACACCGGGGAGCTGTTTTTT
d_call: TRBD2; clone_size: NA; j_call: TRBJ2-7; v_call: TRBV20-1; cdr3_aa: CSARDLAGDDEQYF; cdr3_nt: TGCAGTGCTAGAGATCTAGCGGGAGACGACGAGCAGTACTTC
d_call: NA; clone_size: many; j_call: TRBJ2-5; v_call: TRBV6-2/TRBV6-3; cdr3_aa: CASSFSGPQETQYF; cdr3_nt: TGTGCCAGCAGTTTTTCGGGACCCCAAGAGACCCAGTACTTC
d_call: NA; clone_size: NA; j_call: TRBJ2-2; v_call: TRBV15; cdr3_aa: CATSSRLANTGELFF; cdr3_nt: TGTGCCACCAGCAGTCGTCTAGCGAACACCGGGGAGCTGTTTTTT
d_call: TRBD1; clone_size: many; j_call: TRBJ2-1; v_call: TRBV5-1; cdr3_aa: CASSFTKTGSYNEQFF; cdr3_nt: TGCGCCAGCAGCTTTACCAAGACAGGGTCCTACAATGAGCAGTTCTTC
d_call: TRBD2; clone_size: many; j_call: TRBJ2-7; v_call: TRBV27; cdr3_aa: CASSPQTSGPSYEQYF; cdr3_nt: TGTGCCAGCAGTCCCCAGACTAGCGGGCCCTCCTACGAGCAGTACTTC
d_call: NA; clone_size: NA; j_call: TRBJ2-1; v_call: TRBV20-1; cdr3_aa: CSARRDESSYNEQFF; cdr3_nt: TGCAGTGCTAGAAGGGACGAGAGCTCCTACAATGAGCAGTTCTTC
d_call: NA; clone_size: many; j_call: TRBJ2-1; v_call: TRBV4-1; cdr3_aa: CASSFGRGGVASQGRSYNEQFF; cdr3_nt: TGCGCCAGCAGCTTTGGGAGGGGGGGAGTAGCGAGCCAAGGCCGGTCCTACAATGAGCAGTTCTTC
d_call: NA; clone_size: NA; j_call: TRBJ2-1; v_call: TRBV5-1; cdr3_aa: CASSYYTVAENYNEQFF; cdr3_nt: TGCGCCAGCAGCTACTATACCGTCGCCGAGAACTACAATGAGCAGTTCTTC
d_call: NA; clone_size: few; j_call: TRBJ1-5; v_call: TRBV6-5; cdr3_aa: CASSYLGPSGRDQPQHF; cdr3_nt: TGTGCCAGCAGTTACCTAGGCCCTTCGGGGAGGGATCAGCCCCAGCATTTT
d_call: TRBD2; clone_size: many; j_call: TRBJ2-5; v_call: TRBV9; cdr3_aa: CASSVDGTSQETQYF; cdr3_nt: TGTGCCAGCAGCGTAGACGGGACTAGTCAAGAGACCCAGTACTTC
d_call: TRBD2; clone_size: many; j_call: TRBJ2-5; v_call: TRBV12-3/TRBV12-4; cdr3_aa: CASVLGLADLHGAQYF; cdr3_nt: TGTGCCAGCGTTCTCGGGCTAGCGGACCTGCACGGGGCCCAGTACTTC
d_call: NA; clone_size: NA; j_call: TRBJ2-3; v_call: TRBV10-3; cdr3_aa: CAISWTESDTQYF; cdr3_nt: TGTGCCATCAGTTGGACAGAGTCGGATACGCAGTATTTT
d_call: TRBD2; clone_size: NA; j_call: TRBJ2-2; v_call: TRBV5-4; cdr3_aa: CASSLGVGGADTGELFF; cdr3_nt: TGTGCCAGCAGCTTGGGTGTCGGGGGGGCGGACACCGGGGAGCTGTTTTTT
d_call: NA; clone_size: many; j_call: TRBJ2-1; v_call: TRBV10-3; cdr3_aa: CAIRPGTSTYNEQFF; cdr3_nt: TGTGCCATCAGGCCCGGGACGTCCACCTACAATGAGCAGTTCTTC